This TCR beta chain originates from a study of PD-L1 blockade in urothelial cancer (dated by TCRdb to 2015 to 2018). Some background on the complete study: Therapy was started at some point between 2012 and 2014 for all patients, and atezolizumab 1,200 mg was administered intravenously every 3 weeks. About 90% of the roughly 29 patients were identified as males with urothelial cancer of bladder origin, and a prior smoking history was reported by 18 of 29 patients. An ECOG performance status of 0 or 1 was recorded for the patients, and 0 to 3 prior chemotherapy regimens had been received by the patients. Blood samples were analyzed at two time points: 3 weeks after treatment start (second dose) and 6 weeks after treatment start. Blood samples yielded a median of roughly 140,000 T cells and some 80,000 unique TCRs, with median clonality roughly 0.085. Somatic, immune and clinical correlates of response to PD-L1 blockade with atezolizumab in urothelial cancer were the focus of an exploratory multi-omic analysis. Pretreatment tumor samples, along with matched peripheral blood serially collected before and after atezolizumab treatment, were subjected to TCR sequencing. Durable clinical benefit was defined as a progression-free survival longer than 6 months, and TCR features were additionally tested against progression-free survival and overall survival. In the same patients who had TCR sequencing, pretreatment tumors also underwent whole exome sequencing and RNA sequencing. Durable clinical benefit was achieved by nine patients and was not achieved by 20 patients. Twenty-nine patients had pretreatment blood TCR-seq, some 25 had at least one posttreatment blood collection, and some 25 had tumor TCR-seq.

Each PCR received spiked-in synthetic TCR analog templates so that absolute template abundance could be estimated from read counts. TCRbeta CDR3 regions were amplified from genomic DNA with bias-controlled V and J gene primers using the immunoSEQ assay. Sequencing of rearranged TCRbeta segments was done at approximately 20X coverage. In the original analysis: Sequencing errors were corrected by clustering, and CDR3s were annotated against IMGT so that V, D and J genes could be assigned. Out-of-frame and stop-codon sequences were excluded, and only productive TCRbeta rearrangements were used in downstream analyses. To compute clonality, Shannon entropy was normalized by the log of the number of unique productive sequences and then subtracted from one. Fisher's exact test with Benjamini-Hochberg correction, at a threshold of adjusted p below 0.01, was used to find clones that differed between time points or between blood and tumor. TCRdb took this table from immuneACCESS and kept in-frame rearrangements with V and J called. Such tables lack part of the clones; where checked against another copy, unresolved V genes explain under half of the gap, and the rest is unexplained. V, J and clone size were drawn from that table, and D and trimming were deduced from the DNA. The sample table records 95,000 to 100,000 clones; roughly 91% of these occur just once. Together, the top ten hold roughly 2% of the sample.

On this clone itself: This receptor's antigen is unknown. Per-nucleotide qualities are absent, and no much larger clonotype sits a single base away.

Trimming takes 3 bases from V and 7 bases from J, and the germline ends sit 10 bases apart. The germline V gene provides CDR1 SGHVS and CDR2 FQNEAQ. The CDR3 starts with the cysteine, ends with the phenylalanine, and has 14 residues. The DNA shown is the 42-base CDR3, in frame from base 1. The time point label on this specimen signifies: pretreatment peripheral blood. A cohort of approximately 30 patients with locally advanced or metastatic urothelial carcinoma, treated at Memorial Sloan Kettering on a trial protocol, was included. Peripheral blood mononuclear cells were collected from each patient pretreatment and during treatment, giving between 1 and 8 total time points per patient. The Qiagen DNeasy Blood extraction kit was used to purify genomic DNA from total PBMCs and from tumor samples. PBMCs were collected pretreatment and during treatment and were isolated and stored as previously described.

Results the study describes overall, beyond this receptor: Small sample size (n ≈ 27) and many exploratory analyses mean the results are intended to be hypothesis-generating. A pretreatment peripheral blood TCR clonality below the median was linked to improved progression-free and overall survival. At 3 weeks after the start of treatment, tumor-associated TCR clones in peripheral blood had expanded more in patients with durable benefit (n ≈ 20, p = 0.022).

The clonotype was recovered from a man aged 55 to 70 with urothelial cancer. Specimen: PBMCs, collected around atezolizumab (anti-PD-L1) treatment. Recombination joined TRBV7-8 with TRBJ1-6; no D segment can be confidently identified. The nucleotide sequence reads TGTGCCAGCAGCTTGGCGGGGAGCAATTCACCCCTCCACTTT. Its protein product is CASSLAGSNSPLHF.